This TCR beta chain was captured in a study of blood T cell repertoires in COVID-19 (TCRdb year 2020). About the investigation overall: Collaborator samples came from the United States, Italy and Spain and covered acute and convalescent phases of COVID-19. The dataset comprised deeply sampled blood TCRbeta repertoires from subjects exposed to, actively infected with, or recovered from COVID-19. A freely available public database, intended as a resource for researchers studying the immune response to SARS-CoV-2, is where the repertoires were released. Where HLA class I and class II types were available, the types were taken from metadata supplied by the sample provider, not from assay-based typing. The material from the prospective study consisted of cDNA or gDNA derived from T cells, B-cell-depleted T cells, or PBMCs. Samples were obtained from the ongoing ImmuneRACE study (first 160 participants) and from about 1,300 subjects provided by 6 global collaborators. Nearly every sample came with metadata listing a de-identified subject ID, COVID-19 status, age in years and sex. Study-wide conclusions, independent of this receptor: The quantity of clinical and demographic metadata differed by source and by participant and was supplied without curation.

The immunoSEQ Assay, a bias-controlled multiplex PCR, was used to amplify TCRbeta CDR3 regions from genomic DNA. The paper's data handling went like this. Nucleated cell counts per sample were estimated from amplification of reference gene primers within the assay. To quantify the absolute abundance of each unique TCRbeta CDR3 rearrangement, sequence reads were collapsed and filtered. For each sample, productive Simpson clonality was calculated by taking the square root of Simpson's diversity index across productive rearrangements. The table was pulled from immuneACCESS by TCRdb, which kept in-frame rearrangements only. Such tables lose some clones; where checked, under half of the loss comes from unresolved V genes, and the rest has no known cause. V and J calls and clone size come straight from that table; D and trimming were deduced from the DNA. Counted in this sample were about 210,000 clones; 89% of them appeared once. The ten most abundant clones make up around 4.8% of the sample.

About this clone: What this receptor recognizes is not known. No base quality values were provided; no much bigger clone lies one nucleotide off.

The V and J ends are trimmed by 7 bases and 3 bases, leaving 11 bases between them. CDR1 is given as MGHDK and CDR2 as SYGVNS, both from the germline V gene. The CDR3 covers 13 residues, taking in both the cysteine and the phenylalanine. CDR3 DNA only is kept here, 39 bases in frame from base 1. Whole blood was collected in K2EDTA tubes by collaborating institutions according to the institutions' own protocols. Collaborator samples were shipped for TCRbeta analysis as frozen whole blood, isolated PBMCs, or DNA extracted from either sample type. This chain is built from TRBV25-1 and TRBJ2-3, and possibly TRBD2, on 5 matching bases. This clonotype was obtained from a woman aged 40 to 50 with acute or convalescent COVID-19. The sample comprised peripheral blood. The CDR3 has the sequence CASTRPGTDTQYF. DNA sequence: TGTGCCAGCACCCGTCCGGGGACAGATACGCAGTATTTT.